The 14 T cell receptor beta chains listed next were all sequenced from one sample in a study of identifying expanded T cells in peripheral blood. Sequencing used immunoSEQ multiplex PCR; TCRdb keeps in-frame clones, though not all of them. The profile covers more than 85,000 clones, with around 88% appearing a single time and roughly 15% taken by the ten largest. Sequencing was carried out using blood. The source is a person aged 18 to 70 in good health.

This rearrangement joins TRBV19 to TRBJ1-5; 7 bases line up with TRBD1. The CDR3 is 14 amino acids. V was clipped by 5 bases and J by 2 bases; unmatched bases: 3. Germline lookup yields CDR1 LNHDA and CDR2 SQIVND (reference sequence). CDR3: CASSRQGGNQPQHF. The DNA for the CDR3 is TGTGCCAGTAGTCGACAGGGTGGCAATCAGCCCCAGCATTTT. The variable domain in full, with the rest retrieved from reference TRBV19 and TRBJ1-5, is DGGITQSPKYLFRKEGQNVTLSCEQNLNHDAMYWYRQDPGQGLRLIYYSQIVNDFQKGDIAEGYSVSREKKESFPLTVTSAQKNPTAFYLCASSRQGGNQPQHFGDGTRLSIL.

J is TRBJ1-1 and V is TRBV7-9; 11 nucleotides match TRBD1. With 5 bases clipped from V and 11 bases from J, the junction kept 10 bases outside the gene matches. The length of the CDR3 is 14 residues. Per the germline V gene, CDR1 is SEHNR and CDR2 is FQNEAQ (reference sequence). The CDR3: CASSAGQGAIRAFF. DNA of the CDR3: TGTGCCAGCAGCGCAGGACAGGGGGCTATTAGGGCTTTCTTT.

The chain couples TRBV11-2 to TRBJ2-1, with TRBD1 as a possible D gene (5 bases). CDR1 and CDR2 from the germline V gene are SGHAT and FQNNGV. The CDR3 consists of 15 residues. V gave up 2 bases and J gave up 4 bases, with 12 bases separating them. CDR3 DNA sequence: TGTGCCAGCAGCTTACAGGCTAGGGGATACAATGAGCAGTTCTTC. It codes for CASSLQARGYNEQFF.

This clone was counted a single time. The chain joins TRBV20-1 to TRBJ2-3; D gene uncertain. Germline loops: CDR1 DFQATT, CDR2 SNEGSKA (reference sequence). The CDR3 is made up of 9 amino acids. The CDR3 reads CRRGDTQYF. The CDR3 nucleotides are TGCAGGCGAGGAGATACGCAGTATTTT.

The chain is built from TRBV18 and TRBJ2-1; D is uncertain. This CDR3 region has 14 residues. Trimming removed 2 bases at V and 6 bases at J, with 11 bases between. Germline loops: CDR1 KGHSH, CDR2 LQKENI. The CDR3, as DNA: TGTGCCAGCTCACCAGCTGGTCGGCGCAATGAGCAGTTCTTC. It yields the protein CASSPAGRRNEQFF. The full variable domain, rest sourced from reference TRBV18 and TRBJ2-1, is NAGVMQNPRHLVRRRGQEARLRCSPMKGHSHVYWYRQLPEEGLKFMVYLQKENIIDESGMPKERFSAEFPKEGPSILRIQQVVRGDSAAYFCASSPAGRRNEQFFGPGTRLTVL.

The gene calls are TRBV4-2 and TRBJ2-7, with a tentative D call TRBD1 (5 bases). From germline, CDR1 is LGHNA and CDR2 YNFKEQ. Between the trimmed V and J ends, which lost 4 bases and 0 bases, there was a span of 16 bases. The CDR3 spans 16 residues. The CDR3: CASSPKFDRSSYEQYF. DNA of the CDR3: TGTGCCAGCAGCCCTAAATTCGACAGATCCTCCTACGAGCAGTACTTC.

The V call is TRBV7-3, the J call TRBJ1-6; unclear D gene. The CDR3 is made up of 13 amino acids. The V and J ends lost 5 bases and 6 bases respectively, with 8 bases between them. Germline V gene data show CDR1 as SGHTA and CDR2 as FQGTGA. The CDR3 reads CASSEGLNSPLHF. The DNA of the CDR3 is TGTGCCAGCAGCGAAGGCCTTAATTCACCCCTCCACTTT.

The chain is built from TRBV19 and TRBJ1-2, with 7 bases fitting TRBD1. Germline CDR1 is LNHDA and CDR2 is SQIVND (reference sequence). Trimming removed 6 bases from V and 4 bases from J; junction bases left unmatched: 8. The CDR3 totals 14 residues. The CDR3 DNA is TGTGCCAGTAGATGGGGACAGTCTTCCTATGGCTACACCTTC. It specifies CASRWGQSSYGYTF.

The chain combines TRBV7-6 with TRBJ1-2; possibly TRBD1 for D (5 bases). Germline assignment: CDR1 SGHVS and CDR2 FNYEAQ. CDR3 size: 14 residues. Trimming stripped 5 bases from V and 4 bases from J, with 14 bases between. CDR3 residues: CASSPPGGGYGYTF. As DNA, the CDR3 is TGTGCCAGCAGCCCCCCCGGGGGGGGCTATGGCTACACCTTC. Supplemented by reference TRBV7-6 and TRBJ1-2, the full variable domain reads GAGVSQSPRYKVTKRGQDVALRCDPISGHVSLYWYRQALGQGPEFLTYFNYEAQQDKSGLPNDRFSAERPEGSISTLTIQRTEQRDSAMYRCASSPPGGGYGYTFGSGTRLTVV.

The V gene is TRBV11-3, the J gene TRBJ1-1, with TRBD1 identical over 7 bases. Germline loops: CDR1 SGHNT, CDR2 YENEEA. CDR3 length: 13 amino acids. Unmatched junction bases numbered 10, after V lost 4 bases and J lost 11 bases. The CDR3: CASSSTSTGSAFF. For the CDR3, the DNA is TGTGCCAGCAGCTCGACTTCGACAGGGTCGGCTTTCTTT.

The gene calls are TRBV9 and TRBJ2-7, with TRBD1 matching 10 bases. The V gene's germline CDR1 is SGDLS and CDR2 YYNGEE. V dropped 0 bases and J dropped 5; count of bases not matched to a gene: 8. The CDR3 sequence is 16 residues long. CDR3 DNA sequence: TGTGCCAGCAGCGTAGCTCCTCAGGGACAGGGGAACGAGCAGTACTTC. Translating it yields CASSVAPQGQGNEQYF.

The chain carries TRBV15 and TRBJ1-5, with a tentative D call TRBD1 (5 bases). The CDR3 runs 16 residues. V gave up 1 base and J gave up 4 bases, with 14 bases separating them. Germline V gene lookup returns CDR1 LNHNV and CDR2 YYDKDF (reference sequence). The CDR3 spells CATSRGPPGRNQPQHF. The DNA for the CDR3 is TGTGCCACCAGCAGAGGCCCCCCGGGGCGTAATCAGCCCCAGCATTTT.

This clone has just one count. This sequence joins TRBV7-3 and TRBJ2-5; the match to TRBD2 covers 7 bases. Trimming took 1 base from V and 4 from J; bases not matched to a gene: 12. The CDR3 sequence is 17 residues long. CDR1 is SGHTA, CDR2 FQGTGA, per germline. Here the CDR3 DNA reads TGTGCCAGCAGCTTAAGTGGTAGCGGGTCCATACGAGAGACCCAGTACTTC. This translates into CASSLSGSGSIRETQYF.

The rearrangement links TRBV28 to TRBJ1-2, with D possibly TRBD1 on 5 matching bases. Trimming stripped 6 bases from V and 5 bases from J, with 19 bases between. Germline V CDR1 and CDR2: MDHEN, SYDVKM. The CDR3 is made up of 15 amino acids. CDR3 nucleotide sequence: TGTGCCAGCAGCCTTTCTGGGGGGAACCCGTATGGCTACACCTTC. It translates to CASSLSGGNPYGYTF.